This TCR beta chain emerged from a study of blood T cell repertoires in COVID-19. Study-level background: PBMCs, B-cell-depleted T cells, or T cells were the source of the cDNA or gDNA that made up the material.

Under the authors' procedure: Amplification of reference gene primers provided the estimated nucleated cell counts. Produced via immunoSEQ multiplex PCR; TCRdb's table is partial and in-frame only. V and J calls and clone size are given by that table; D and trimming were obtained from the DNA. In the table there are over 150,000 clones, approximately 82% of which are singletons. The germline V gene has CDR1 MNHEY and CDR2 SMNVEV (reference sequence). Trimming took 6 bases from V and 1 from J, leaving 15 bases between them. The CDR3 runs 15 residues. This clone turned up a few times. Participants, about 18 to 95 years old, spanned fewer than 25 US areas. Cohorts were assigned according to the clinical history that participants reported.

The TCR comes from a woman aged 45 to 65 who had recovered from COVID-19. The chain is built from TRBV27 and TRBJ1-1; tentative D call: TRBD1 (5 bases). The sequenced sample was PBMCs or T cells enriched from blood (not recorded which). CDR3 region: CASRPGWGGNTEAFF. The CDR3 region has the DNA TGTGCCAGCAGACCCGGTTGGGGGGGGAACACTGAAGCTTTCTTT.